This T cell receptor beta chain is drawn from a study of cytomegalovirus exposure and HLA in healthy donors. The CDR3 sequence is 13 residues long. CDR1 and CDR2 (germline): SGHRS, YFSETQ. Trimming shortened V by 1 base and J by 5 bases, and 9 bases separated the two germline ends. Vbeta (60) and Jbeta (13) primers were used in the PCR. The repertoire was sequenced with immunoSEQ multiplex PCR; TCRdb's copy has only in-frame clones and lacks some. The table has around 150,000 clones, 79% seen once; the top ten hold approximately 2.3%. Donors counted as nominally healthy when sampled, yet unrecorded immune exposures were likely. General study points: V- and J-gene trimming of TCR beta was linked (in a later analysis) to a missense DCLRE1C variant.

As concerns this clone: Its antigen remains unidentified.

This TCR was sampled from a man between 35 and 55 years old in good health and CMV-seronegative. Sequencing input: PBMCs. The chain links TRBV5-1 to TRBJ2-5; tentatively, D is TRBD1 (6 bases). The CDR3 nucleotides read TGCGCCAGCAGCTTGTCAGGGGAGGAGACCCAGTACTTC. Translation gives CASSLSGEETQYF.